A selection of T cell receptor beta chains follows, all from one sample in a study of blood T cell repertoires in COVID-19. Data came from immunoSEQ multiplex PCR; TCRdb stores just in-frame clones and leaves some out. The sample yields 180,000 or so clones, 65% to 90% seen once. Sequences were obtained from peripheral blood. The receptors were sampled from a man in his 60s with acute or convalescent COVID-19. The CDR3 runs from the conserved cysteine through the conserved F or W. D genes are given only for firm matches. Clone size is not always given. Where it is, it says once, few, many or a class for expanded clones.

>TRBV27|-|-|TRBJ1-6
TGTGCCAGCAGTTTACCGCAAGTGCCCGGGAGCTCCTATAATTCACCCCTCCACTTT
CASSLPQVPGSSYNSPLHF
>TRBV19|-|TRBD2|TRBJ2-1
TGTGCCAGTAGTACTTTGACTAGCGGGTTCTACAATGAGCAGTTCTTC
CASSTLTSGFYNEQFF
>TRBV2|-|TRBD1|TRBJ1-4
TGTGCCAGCAGTGTAGGGGGCCTATCTAATGAAAAACTGTTTTTT
CASSVGGLSNEKLFF
>TRBV3-1/TRBV3-2|-|TRBD2|TRBJ2-7
TGTGCCAGCAGCCAAGGACTAGCGGGAGCCCTTCTCAGGGACTTC
CASSQGLAGALLRDF
>TRBV6-2/TRBV6-3|-|TRBD2|TRBJ2-3
TGTGCCAGCAGTCCCCGTGGGGCCAGCGGGAACACAGATACGCAGTATTTT
CASSPRGASGNTDTQYF
>TRBV19|-|-|TRBJ2-1
TGTGCCAGTAGTCTTGGCTCCGACAATGAGCAGTTCTTC
CASSLGSDNEQFF
>TRBV19|once|-|TRBJ1-2
TGTGCCAGTAGTATCGGTTCGGACAGAAACTATGGCTACACCTTC
CASSIGSDRNYGYTF
>TRBV19|once|-|TRBJ2-1
TGTGCCAGTAGTATAGTGGCGGGGAACAATGAGCAGTTCTTC
CASSIVAGNNEQFF
>TRBV28|once|-|TRBJ2-7
TGTGCCAGCAGTTCCCTCGACAACTACGAGCAGTACTTC
CASSSLDNYEQYF
>TRBV27|-|TRBD1|TRBJ1-6
TGTGCCAGCAGTACGACCCGGCCCGGGACAGGGAATAATTCACCCCTCCACTTT
CASSTTRPGTGNNSPLHF